This TCR beta chain was identified in a study of cytomegalovirus exposure and HLA in healthy donors. Study results and caveats: The authors confirmed in vitro that three CMV-associated chains were specific for CMV antigens.

CDR1 MDHEN and CDR2 SYDVKM come from the germline V gene. Trimming removed 10 bases at V and 2 bases at J, with 20 bases between. The CDR3 totals 15 residues. The PCR contained 60 Vbeta and 13 Jbeta primers. TCRdb's table, derived via immunoSEQ multiplex PCR, lists solely in-frame clones and lacks some. The sample yields about 98,000 clones, approximately 64% seen once. Note on this clone: As yet, its antigen is unknown.

The chain combines TRBV28 with TRBJ1-1; the D gene is possibly TRBD1 (5 bases). The TCR was taken from a human donor in good health. The material sequenced was PBMCs. CDR3 sequence: CATWRSGDPNTEAFF. DNA of the CDR3: TGTGCCACCTGGAGGTCGGGGGATCCAAACACTGAAGCTTTCTTT.